These T cell receptor beta chains were read from a single sample in a study of blood T cells in healthy people across ages. Each CDR3 protein is one row after TCRdb ran MiXCR on the 5' RACE reads. Among under 2 million distinct CDR3 sequences listed, about 31% were seen once. The sample comprised blood. These receptors all come from a woman aged 25 to 39 in good health. Each CDR3 is given with its conserved first and last residue. D genes are given only for firm matches. Clone size is shown for a subset of rows, as once, few, many or a class of expanded clone.

D gene	V gene	clone size	CDR3 length	J gene	CDR3 DNA	CDR3 protein
.	TRBV11-2	few	11	TRBJ1-1	TGTGCCAGCAGCTTAGAGTCTGGAGCTTTCTTT	CASSLESGAFF
.	TRBV4-2	.	16	TRBJ2-5	TGTGCCAGCAGCCGCAATTCAGGGACCGAACAAGAGACCCAGTACTTC	CASSRNSGTEQETQYF
.	TRBV11-1	many	15	TRBJ2-1	TGTGCCAGCAGCTTAGGTACCTACTCCTACAATGAGCAGTTCTTC	CASSLGTYSYNEQFF
.	TRBV12-3/TRBV12-4	.	14	TRBJ1-6	TGTGCCAGCAGTTCCCGGAGGGCAGGATCACCCCTCCACTTT	CASSSRRAGSPLHF
.	TRBV6-1	few	15	TRBJ1-1	TGTGCCAGCAGTGAACTGGACAATCCGGGGACTGAAGCTTTCTTT	CASSELDNPGTEAFF
.	TRBV5-1	.	14	TRBJ2-7	TGCGCCAGCACCCTTGGAGGGAGCCCCTACGAGCAGTACTTC	CASTLGGSPYEQYF
TRBD1	TRBV7-2	.	14	TRBJ1-5	TGTGCCAGCAGCCAAGGGACAGCTAATCAGCCCCAGCATTTT	CASSQGTANQPQHF
.	TRBV3-1	few	18	TRBJ2-1	TGTGCCAGCAACTTAGGCGAGACTGAGGCCCTCCTTGGGGATGAGCAGTTCTTC	CASNLGETEALLGDEQFF
.	TRBV20-1	once	12	TRBJ2-5	TGCAGTGCTGGGGACTTCCAAGAGGCCCAGTACTTC	CSAGDFQEAQYF
TRBD2	TRBV4-1	few	17	TRBJ2-1	TGCGCCAGCAGCCCCAGAGCGGGACTCAGCTCCTACAATGAGCAGTTCTTC	CASSPRAGLSSYNEQFF
TRBD2	TRBV7-2	many	15	TRBJ2-1	TGTGCCAGCAGCTTAGTAGCGGGAGGAGGCAATGAGCAGTTCTTC	CASSLVAGGGNEQFF
.	TRBV10-2	.	13	TRBJ1-2	TGCGCCAGCAGTGAGACCAGGGCCGGGGGCTACACCTTC	CASSETRAGGYTF
.	TRBV20-1	many	17	TRBJ2-2	TGCAGTGCTAGAGATCATGCGAGACAGGCTACCACCGGGGAGCTGTTTTTT	CSARDHARQATTGELFF
.	TRBV20-1	few	15	TRBJ2-4	TGCAGTGTTTCACCAGGGTTACTAGCCAAAAACATTCAGTACTTC	CSVSPGLLAKNIQYF
.	TRBV11-2	.	15	TRBJ2-5	TGTGCCAGCAGCTTAGCTTTCAGGGAAGGAGAGACCCAGTACTTC	CASSLAFREGETQYF
TRBD1	TRBV7-7	few	14	TRBJ2-5	TGTGCCAGCAGCTTCCGGGACAGTAAAGAGACCCAGTACTTC	CASSFRDSKETQYF
.	TRBV10-3	many	14	TRBJ2-6	TGTGCCATCAGTGAGAGCTCTGGGGCCAACGTCCTGACTTTC	CAISESSGANVLTF